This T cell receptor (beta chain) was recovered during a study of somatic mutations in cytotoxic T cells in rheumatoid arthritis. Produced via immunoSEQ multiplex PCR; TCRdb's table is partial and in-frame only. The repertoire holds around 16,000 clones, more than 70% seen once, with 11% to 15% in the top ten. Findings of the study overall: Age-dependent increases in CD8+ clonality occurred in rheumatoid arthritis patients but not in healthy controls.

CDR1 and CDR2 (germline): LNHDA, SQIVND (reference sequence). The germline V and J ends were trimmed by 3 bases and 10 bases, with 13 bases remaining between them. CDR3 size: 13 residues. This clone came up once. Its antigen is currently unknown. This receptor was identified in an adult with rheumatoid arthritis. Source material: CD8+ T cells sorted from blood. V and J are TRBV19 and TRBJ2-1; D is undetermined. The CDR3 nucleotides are TGTGCCAGTAGTATCCGTAGCTCTTGGGAGCAGTTCTTC. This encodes CASSIRSSWEQFF. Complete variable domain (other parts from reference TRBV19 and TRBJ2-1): DGGITQSPKYLFRKEGQNVTLSCEQNLNHDAMYWYRQDPGQGLRLIYYSQIVNDFQKGDIAEGYSVSREKKESFPLTVTSAQKNPTAFYLCASSIRSSWEQFFGPGTRLTVL.